This TCR beta chain was observed in a study of T cells after yellow fever vaccination (dated by TCRdb to the late 2010s). With regard to the full study: The SMART-Seq v4 Ultra Low Input RNA kit was used to prepare libraries from fractions with low cell numbers. To track T-cell clones before and after primary and booster YFV17D yellow fever vaccination, bulk TCR alpha and beta repertoires were sequenced longitudinally. Two healthy male donors, one aged 18 to 30 and one aged 30 to 39 years, were included in the cohort. Bulk PBMC replicates and cell subsets were isolated from blood drawn at multiple timepoints before and after both primary and secondary immunization. Results and caveats for the whole study, not just this receptor: The study included only a couple of donors, which limits how far the findings can be generalized. FACS-sorted repertoires could contain abundant contaminating clonotypes from the bulk population, so computational filtering was required. After the booster, most of the clones that had expanded following primary vaccination were detected again (around 97% of CD4 and 80% to 90% of CD8), which suggests that memory was broadly maintained. A small share of clonotypes occurred in both CD4 and CD8 compartments, likely arising from convergent recombination. Compared with the primary T-cell response, the secondary T-cell response was faster but weaker, reaching its peak on day 5 rather than on day 15.

This clonotype has only a few counts. The clone's antigen remains unknown. Base quality data are lacking; no much larger clone is found one base away. TCR cDNA was synthesized by 5'RACE template switching, which introduced a universal primer site and unique molecular identifiers. Priming of cDNA synthesis was performed from both the TCR alpha and TCR beta constant segments. Two PCR steps were used to amplify libraries, with sample barcodes and sequencing adapters being added in the second step. Sequencing of libraries was done on Illumina HiSeq 2500 (2x100 bp) or NovaSeq (2x150 bp). The authors' pipeline ran thus. Demultiplexing of reads and collapsing into UMI consensus sequences were performed with MIGEC, and V(D)J alignment was carried out with MiXCR. Vaccine-responding clonotypes were identified with edgeR using replicate PBMC samples, with FDR below 0.01 and a log2 fold change above 5 up to day 15 being required. Bulk clonotypes were assigned CD4 or CD8 identity according to which sequenced CD4 or CD8 repertoire held them at higher abundance. TCRdb trimmed the raw reads at Q25, called clones with MiXCR and kept productive beta chains. Each entry is one CDR3 protein sequence, shown with its most common DNA and genes. The authors' filters were not applied to this entry. A total of some 500,000 distinct CDR3 sequences appear in this sample, 13% of them only once. Over 13% of the sample is in the top ten clones.

Explained via the paper, the treatment or condition label denotes: live attenuated yellow fever vaccine strain. At each blood-draw timepoint, two biological replicates of bulk PBMCs were obtained. A standard Ficoll-Paque protocol was used to isolate PBMCs from peripheral blood. TriZol was used to extract RNA from bulk PBMCs, CD4 and CD8 fractions, and dextramer-positive and dextramer-negative fractions. From the cysteine up to the phenylalanine, the CDR3 has a length of 15 residues. Only CDR3 DNA remains: 45 bases, in frame from the first base. CDR1 and CDR2 (LGHNA, YSLEER) derive from the germline V gene. V and J are trimmed by 4 bases and 9 bases, and the gene matches miss 11 bases of the junction.

Recombination connected TRBV4-3 to TRBJ2-1; TRBD2 aligns with 8 central bases. This specimen consisted of PBMCs, obtained on the day of the yellow fever booster vaccination. This receptor was taken from a man under 40 who received the YFV17D yellow fever vaccine. Read as DNA, the sequence is TGCGCCAGCAGCCGTTCCGGGACTAGTCGGCTTGAGCAGTTCTTC. It specifies CASSRSGTSRLEQFF.